These T cell receptor beta chains were read from a single sample in a study of low-dose radiotherapy and immunotherapy resistance in tumors. TCRdb re-called the reads through MiXCR, storing one row per CDR3 protein. The sample contains roughly 56,000 distinct CDR3 sequences, about 23% of which appear only once. Source: PBMCs, taken after low-dose radiotherapy plus immunotherapy. Receptors originate from a male donor with prostate cancer. Each CDR3 is given with its conserved first and last residue. D genes are given only for firm matches. Expanded clones get a size class; other rows say once, few or many, or leave the size out.

CDR3nt,CDR3aa,len,v_gene,j_gene,abundance,d_gene
TGTGCCAGCAGCCGCCCCCGATTTCGGGACGAGCAGTACTTC,CASSRPRFRDEQYF,14,TRBV28,TRBJ2-7,medium-sized,.
TGTGCCAGCAGTTACCCCACTCTAGCGGGAGAGGGGGGGTCGACGCAGTATTTT,CASSYPTLAGEGGSTQYF,18,TRBV6-2/TRBV6-3,TRBJ2-3,.,TRBD2
TGTGCCAGCAGTTCACAGGGGCCTGGGGCCAACGTCCTGACTTTC,CASSSQGPGANVLTF,15,TRBV6-6,TRBJ2-6,many,TRBD1
TGTGCCAGCAGAAAAACTGGTGGCTACACCTTC,CASRKTGGYTF,11,TRBV6-6,TRBJ1-2,many,.
TGTGCCACCAGCAGAGCCCCGGGACCAGACGGGAATGAGCAGTTCTTC,CATSRAPGPDGNEQFF,16,TRBV15,TRBJ2-1,many,.
TGTGCCAGCAGGAAGGGACAGGGCGTGAAGACCCAGTACTTC,CASRKGQGVKTQYF,14,TRBV28,TRBJ2-5,.,TRBD1
TGTGCCAGCAGCTTAGTGCGAGGAGATGGAAACACCATATATTTT,CASSLVRGDGNTIYF,15,TRBV7-9,TRBJ1-3,many,.
TGTGCCAGCAGGGGGACAGGGTCGGGCAGCGGCAATCAGCCCCAGCATTTT,CASRGTGSGSGNQPQHF,17,TRBV6-2/TRBV6-3,TRBJ1-5,many,TRBD1
TGTGCCAGCAGGTCTGGGACAGGGACCGGCTACACCTTC,CASRSGTGTGYTF,13,TRBV28,TRBJ1-2,.,TRBD1
TGTGCCAGTAGTGTGGACAGGGCGACGGGTGGCTACACCTTC,CASSVDRATGGYTF,14,TRBV19,TRBJ1-2,few,TRBD1
TGTGCCAGCAGCGAAGGACTAGAGGGCGGTGAGCAGTTCTTC,CASSEGLEGGEQFF,14,TRBV11-3,TRBJ2-1,many,TRBD2
TGTGCCTGGAGTGTACTAGGAACAGATACGCAGTATTTT,CAWSVLGTDTQYF,13,TRBV30,TRBJ2-3,many,.
TGCAGTGCTAGATTCAGGGGGAATGAGCAGTTCTTC,CSARFRGNEQFF,12,TRBV20-1,TRBJ2-1,many,TRBD1
TGTGCCAGCAGTGGAAATAATTCACCCCTCCACTTT,CASSGNNSPLHF,12,TRBV2,TRBJ1-6,many,.
TGTGCCAGCAGCTCACTAGCGGGATACAATGAGCAGTTCTTC,CASSSLAGYNEQFF,14,TRBV11-3,TRBJ2-1,many,TRBD2
TGTGCCAGCAGCGTCACTAGCGGGGCCTACAATGAGCAGTTCTTC,CASSVTSGAYNEQFF,15,TRBV9,TRBJ2-1,medium-sized,TRBD2
TGTGCCAGCAGCGCAGCGGTGGGCAAAAACATTCAGTACTTC,CASSAAVGKNIQYF,14,TRBV9,TRBJ2-4,.,.
TGCGCCAGCAGGGAGACCTACGAGCAGTACTTC,CASRETYEQYF,11,TRBV2,TRBJ2-7,medium-sized,.
TGTGCCAGCAGTTGGACTAGCGGGGGGGCCGGCACCGGGGAGCTGTTTTTT,CASSWTSGGAGTGELFF,17,TRBV2,TRBJ2-2,.,TRBD2
TGTGCCAGTAGTTTGGTTACTGAAGCTTTCTTT,CASSLVTEAFF,11,TRBV19,TRBJ1-1,.,.
TGTGCCAGTAGTACCCCGGGAATCGGACAGGGAACGGCCGGGGAGCTGTTTTTT,CASSTPGIGQGTAGELFF,18,TRBV19,TRBJ2-2,many,TRBD1
TGCGCCAGCAGCCAAATGGGATACGAGCAGTACTTC,CASSQMGYEQYF,12,TRBV4-3,TRBJ2-7,.,.
TGCGCCAGCAGCCAAGGAGGGGGGGCAGGGGTTGTTGAAAAACTGTTTTTT,CASSQGGGAGVVEKLFF,17,TRBV4-3,TRBJ1-4,many,.
TGTGCCAGCAGCGAAACAGGACTTGAAGCTTTCTTT,CASSETGLEAFF,12,TRBV6-2/TRBV6-3,TRBJ1-1,many,.
TGTGCCAGCAGCGTAGTTGACTACTCGGACTCCTACAATGAGCAGTTCTTC,CASSVVDYSDSYNEQFF,17,TRBV9,TRBJ2-1,many,.
TGTGCCAGCAGCTTCCGGACAGGTAAATCGCAGCCCCAGCATTTT,CASSFRTGKSQPQHF,15,TRBV5-8,TRBJ1-5,many,TRBD1
TGTGCCATCAGTGACAGCCAGAGCACAGATACGCAGTATTTT,CAISDSQSTDTQYF,14,TRBV10-3,TRBJ2-3,many,.
TGTGCCAGCAGTTCCGGACGGAGCTCTGGAAACACCATATATTTT,CASSSGRSSGNTIYF,15,TRBV12-3/TRBV12-4,TRBJ1-3,many,.
TGTGCCAGCAGCCAGACTACAGGGGGCTACGAGCAGTACTTC,CASSQTTGGYEQYF,14,TRBV11-2,TRBJ2-7,many,TRBD1
TGTGCCAGCAGCTTAGGTCCAGGGGGCGCGGGGCATGGCTACACCTTC,CASSLGPGGAGHGYTF,16,TRBV7-2,TRBJ1-2,many,TRBD1
TGTGCCAGCAGCCAAGAGGCCGGGTCTGGGGCCAACGTCCTGACTTTC,CASSQEAGSGANVLTF,16,TRBV3-1,TRBJ2-6,many,.
TGTGCCAGCAGTTCAGACGGAAGCTCCTACAATGAGCAGTTCTTC,CASSSDGSSYNEQFF,15,TRBV11-3,TRBJ2-1,many,.
TGTGCCAGCAGCTTAGCATCACAGGGTCGAATTCAGCCCCAGCATTTT,CASSLASQGRIQPQHF,16,TRBV7-9,TRBJ1-5,.,.
TGTGCCAGCAGTTACCTGGGACAGGGGGTTTTGGAGACCCAGTACTTC,CASSYLGQGVLETQYF,16,TRBV6-5,TRBJ2-5,many,TRBD1
TGTGCCAGCCTCAGGGGGCGCAGCACAGATACGCAGTATTTT,CASLRGRSTDTQYF,14,TRBV6-8,TRBJ2-3,many,TRBD1
TGTGCCAGTAGTAGCGGGGGCGGAAACTACAATGAGCAGTTCTTC,CASSSGGGNYNEQFF,15,TRBV19,TRBJ2-1,many,.
TGCAGTGCTTCGACTAGCGGGGCGAACACCGGGGAGCTGTTTTTT,CSASTSGANTGELFF,15,TRBV20-1,TRBJ2-2,.,TRBD2
TGTGCCAGCAGCCAAACTAGCGGGAGGAGTGGGGCCAACGTCCTGACTTTC,CASSQTSGRSGANVLTF,17,TRBV28,TRBJ2-6,many,TRBD2
TGCAGTGCTGAGGGGACTAGCGGGAGTACTTACGAGCAGTACTTC,CSAEGTSGSTYEQYF,15,TRBV20-1,TRBJ2-7,many,TRBD2
TGTGCCAGCAGCCTACCTGCCGGGACAGGCCTCCTGGGAGGGGCCAACGTCCTGACTTTC,CASSLPAGTGLLGGANVLTF,20,TRBV27,TRBJ2-6,.,TRBD1
TGTGCCAGCAGCCATAACAGGGCCTTGGGGAACGAGCAGTACTTC,CASSHNRALGNEQYF,15,TRBV14,TRBJ2-7,.,.
TGTGCCATAAGCGAAGGGGACGTCGGCACAGATACGCAGTATTTT,CAISEGDVGTDTQYF,15,TRBV10-3,TRBJ2-3,many,.
TGCAGTGCTAGCTTGGCGGGGGGGGGTGAGCAGTTCTTC,CSASLAGGGEQFF,13,TRBV20-1,TRBJ2-1,many,TRBD2
TGCGCCAGCAGCCCGGATAATGCCGCTGTGAACACTGAAGCTTTCTTT,CASSPDNAAVNTEAFF,16,TRBV5-1,TRBJ1-1,.,.
TGTGCCAGCAGCCAAATGGACAGGGGGCCTTTCTCGAACACTGAAGCTTTCTTT,CASSQMDRGPFSNTEAFF,18,TRBV3-1,TRBJ1-1,many,TRBD1
TGTGCCAGCAGCCAAACTGGGGGAATGATGGCCGGGGAGCTGTTTTTT,CASSQTGGMMAGELFF,16,TRBV4-2,TRBJ2-2,many,.
TGTGCCAGCTCACCACCGGTTAAAGGGACCCAAAATGAGCAGTTCTTC,CASSPPVKGTQNEQFF,16,TRBV18,TRBJ2-1,few,.
TGTGCCAGCACCTACCAGTCTCCTAACCCTGGAAACACCATATATTTT,CASTYQSPNPGNTIYF,16,TRBV6-6,TRBJ1-3,many,.
TGTGCCAGCAGCTGGATGGGGGGCACAGATACGCAGTATTTT,CASSWMGGTDTQYF,14,TRBV5-4,TRBJ2-3,once,.
TGTGCCAGTGGCGGTTATGGGACAGGGGTAAGCAATCAGCCCCAGCATTTT,CASGGYGTGVSNQPQHF,17,TRBV19,TRBJ1-5,many,TRBD1
TGTGCCAGCCGACGCCCTAGCTCTGGAAACACCATATATTTT,CASRRPSSGNTIYF,14,TRBV28,TRBJ1-3,many,.